The 18 T cell receptor beta chains in this list originate from one sample, sequenced in a study of T cell responses to AZD1222 COVID-19 vaccine. Profiling relied on immunoSEQ multiplex PCR, and the TCRdb table lists in-frame clones only, not all of them. The table records roughly 130,000 clones, 88% of them present only once. Sequencing was performed on peripheral blood, taken on day 0 of MenACWY control vaccination. Receptors were obtained from an adult in good health.

V is TRBV5-4 and J is TRBJ2-7; TRBD2 matches at 9 bases. CDR1 is SGHNT and CDR2 is YYREEE in the germline V gene (reference sequence). This CDR3 contains 13 residues. The ends lost 4 bases at V and 9 bases at J; junction bases unmatched: 8. The CDR3 is CASSPSGGKGQYF. In nucleotides, the CDR3 is TGTGCCAGCAGCCCCAGCGGGGGGAAGGGGCAGTACTTC. Looking up the rest from reference TRBV5-4 and TRBJ2-7 gives the full variable domain: ETGVTQSPTHLIKTRGQQVTLRCSSQSGHNTVSWYQQALGQGPQFIFQYYREEENGRGNFPPRFSGLQFPNYSSELNVNALELDDSALYLCASSPSGGKGQYFGPGTRLTVT.

The CDR3 DNA reads as TGCGCCAGCAGCCAGAAAACAGGGGGGACTGAAGCTTTCTTT. Translating it yields CASSQKTGGTEAFF. The gene calls are TRBV4-1 and TRBJ1-1; 8 bases match TRBD1. This CDR3 contains 14 residues. CDR1 is MGHRA and CDR2 is YSYEKL in the germline V gene. Germline trimming cut 3 bases from V and 5 bases from J; bases unmatched to any gene: 5.

This clone occurred once. The chain employs TRBV5-1 and TRBJ2-1; TRBD2 aligns across 16 bases. The germline V gene encodes CDR1 SGHRS and CDR2 YFSETQ. V gave up 3 bases and J gave up 5 bases; unmatched junction bases: 5. This CDR3 is built from 17 residues. The CDR3 here is CASSSGLAGGFHNEQFF. In DNA, the CDR3 is TGCGCCAGCAGCTCGGGACTAGCGGGAGGGTTCCACAATGAGCAGTTCTTC.

The J gene is TRBJ2-3, the V gene TRBV7-3, with 9 positions matching TRBD1. Trimming took 2 bases from V and 5 from J; bases not matched to a gene: 8. Germline values: CDR1 SGHTA, CDR2 FQGTGA. The CDR3 extends over 16 amino acids. The CDR3 here is CASSLAGTGLGDTQYF. In nucleotides, the CDR3 is TGTGCCAGCAGCTTAGCTGGGACAGGGTTAGGAGATACGCAGTATTTT.

The genes are TRBV15 and TRBJ2-1; the D gene could be TRBD1 or TRBD2 (5 bases each). The CDR3 runs to 15 residues. V shed 7 bases and J shed 5 bases, with 18 bases lying between them. The germline V gene has CDR1 LNHNV and CDR2 YYDKDF (reference sequence). For the CDR3, the DNA is TGTGCCACCAACCTTTACGGGACGGGACACAATGAGCAGTTCTTC. Its translation: CATNLYGTGHNEQFF.

This clone was counted a single time. This rearrangement joins TRBV19 to TRBJ2-7; 7 bases agree with TRBD1. The V segment lost 9 bases and the J segment 6 bases; nucleotides outside the gene matches: 14. Germline V lookup: CDR1 LNHDA, CDR2 SQIVND (reference sequence). There are 14 residues in the CDR3. Here the CDR3 reads CASRQGAASGEQYF. DNA of the CDR3: TGTGCCAGCCGACAGGGTGCGGCCTCCGGCGAGCAGTACTTC.

V gene TRBV5-1 combines with J gene TRBJ2-5; D is undetermined. The ends were cut back, 5 bases at V and 2 bases at J, with 7 bases in the middle. Germline V CDR1 and CDR2: SGHRS, YFSETQ. The CDR3 runs to 12 residues. The CDR3 loop reads CASSSLQETQYF. The DNA of the CDR3 is TGCGCCAGCAGTTCATTACAAGAGACCCAGTACTTC.

The chain carries TRBV6-1 and TRBJ2-7, with TRBD1 matching over 7 bases. CDR1 is MNHNS and CDR2 is SASEGT in the germline V gene. CDR3 length equals 16 residues. Losses at the gene ends were 0 bases for V and 0 bases for J; bases not matched to a gene: 5. The DNA of the CDR3 is TGTGCCAGCAGTGAAGCTGAGGGACAGAACTCCTACGAGCAGTACTTC. Amino acid sequence: CASSEAEGQNSYEQYF.

V is TRBV6-1 and J is TRBJ2-7; TRBD1 matches 8 bases. The V and J ends lost 2 bases and 11 bases, in that order; junction bases with no gene match: 14. Germline-derived CDR1 and CDR2 are MNHNS and SASEGT. CDR3 length: 15 amino acids. This CDR3 is CASSEPTGASKGEYF. The CDR3 region has the DNA TGTGCCAGCAGTGAACCGACAGGGGCTTCGAAGGGAGAGTACTTC.

With regard to this clone: At the DNA level, this CDR3 is encoded by other sequences in the same sample as well. The chain carries TRBV28 and TRBJ2-7; D is undetermined. The germline V and J ends were trimmed by 2 bases and 3 bases, with 2 bases remaining between them. Germline CDR1 MDHEN, CDR2 SYDVKM. This CDR3 contains 11 residues. The CDR3 loop reads CASSLHYEQYF. CDR3 DNA: TGTGCCAGCAGTTTACACTACGAGCAGTACTTC.

The chain carries TRBV30 and TRBJ1-3; D is uncertain. The germline V gene encodes CDR1 GTSNPN and CDR2 SVGIG (reference sequence). V was pared by 0 bases and J by 7 bases, with 10 bases between. The CDR3 spans 13 residues. The DNA for the CDR3 is TGTGCCTGGAGTGTACTGGAAGGTAACACCATATATTTT. This sequence encodes CAWSVLEGNTIYF.

This clone appeared a few times. The rearrangement uses TRBV7-9 and TRBJ2-2, with no clear D. Trimming removed 0 bases at V and 2 bases at J, with 4 bases between. The germline V gene has CDR1 SEHNR and CDR2 FQNEAQ (reference sequence). The CDR3 consists of 14 residues. The CDR3 nucleotides read TGTGCCAGCAGCTTAGCTCCCAACACCGGGGAGCTGTTTTTT. Protein: CASSLAPNTGELFF.

V gene TRBV9 combines with J gene TRBJ2-1, with a possible D match to TRBD2 (5 bases). Trimming removed 2 bases at V and 3 bases at J, with 9 bases between. From germline, CDR1 is SGDLS and CDR2 YYNGEE. CDR3 length equals 14 residues. CDR3: CASSVDGDYNEQFF. CDR3 coding DNA: TGTGCCAGCAGCGTTGACGGGGACTACAATGAGCAGTTCTTC.

This chain uses TRBV2 with TRBJ2-5; D possibly corresponds to TRBD2 (6 bases). The CDR3 runs to 15 residues. Trimming shortened V by 4 bases and J by 1 base, and 13 bases separated the two germline ends. Germline CDR1 reads SNHLY; CDR2 reads FYNNEI. The CDR3 DNA reads as TGTGCCAGCAGTGGCAACCGGGGGTCCCAAGAGACCCAGTACTTC. Translation: CASSGNRGSQETQYF.

This chain links TRBV6-5 with TRBJ2-7; D not resolved. The length of the CDR3 is 11 residues. Trimming cost V 5 bases and J 3 bases, with 5 bases left between them. Germline CDR1 is MNHEY and CDR2 is SVGAGI. The CDR3 here is CASSKIYEQYF. The CDR3, as DNA: TGTGCCAGCAGTAAGATCTACGAGCAGTACTTC.

J is TRBJ2-1 and V is TRBV5-1; 8 bases align to TRBD2. V shed 1 base, J shed 0 bases, and the junction held 0 bases outside the gene matches. The CDR3 is 15 amino acids. Germline V gene data show CDR1 as SGHRS and CDR2 as YFSETQ. The CDR3 DNA sequence: TGCGCCAGCAGCTTGAGCGGGAGCTCCTACAATGAGCAGTTCTTC. Protein sequence: CASSLSGSSYNEQFF.

Only one count was recorded for this clone. This chain connects TRBV5-4 to TRBJ1-6; possibly TRBD1 for D (5 bases). Germline CDR1 is SGHNT and CDR2 is YYREEE (reference sequence). The V gene lost 3 bases and the J gene lost 8 bases, with 15 bases spanning the gap. CDR3 length: 15 amino acids. The CDR3 loop is CASSSTQGVDSPLHF. For the CDR3, the DNA is TGTGCCAGCAGCTCGACCCAGGGAGTGGATTCACCCCTCCACTTT.

This chain connects TRBV7-3 to TRBJ2-1, with TRBD2 matching 16 bases. From germline, CDR1 is SGHTA and CDR2 FQGTGA. With V trimmed by 5 bases and J by 0 bases, 7 bases remained unmatched. The CDR3 sequence is 19 residues long. As DNA, the CDR3 is TGTGCCAGCAGCGGATCGGGACTAGCGGGAGGGAGCTCCTACAATGAGCAGTTCTTC. Residues: CASSGSGLAGGSSYNEQFF.